These T cell receptor beta chains were read from a single sample in a study of T-cell reconstitution after alpha-beta-depleted transplantation in children. TCRdb reanalysed the PCR reads using MiXCR and keeps one entry per CDR3 protein. This table holds hundreds of thousands of distinct CDR3 sequences, more than 9% found once. The input for sequencing was PBMCs, taken before TCRalphabeta/CD19-depleted stem cell transplant. Every receptor here comes from a child aged 2 to 10 with inherited bone marrow failure, due to receive a stem cell transplant. Each CDR3 is given with its conserved first and last residue.

v_gene: TRBV27; j_gene: TRBJ2-3; CDR3aa: CASSLSGWDTQYF
v_gene: TRBV4-3; j_gene: TRBJ2-1; CDR3aa: CASSRISGNHNEQFF
v_gene: TRBV12-3/TRBV12-4; j_gene: TRBJ1-4; CDR3aa: CASSFFGLHEKLFF
v_gene: TRBV10-3; j_gene: TRBJ2-7; CDR3aa: CAISEGRYYEQYF
v_gene: TRBV4-2; j_gene: TRBJ2-7; CDR3aa: CASSQDVSSYEQYF
v_gene: TRBV9; j_gene: TRBJ2-4; CDR3aa: CASSVAPDGKNIQYF
v_gene: TRBV25-1; j_gene: TRBJ1-2; CDR3aa: CASSDPGTNNYGYTF
v_gene: TRBV12-3/TRBV12-4; j_gene: TRBJ2-5; CDR3aa: CASSSFGTRQETQYF
v_gene: TRBV7-9; j_gene: TRBJ1-1; CDR3aa: CASSSQEGTEAFF
v_gene: TRBV29-1; j_gene: TRBJ2-3; CDR3aa: CSVERGLDTQYF
v_gene: TRBV10-3; j_gene: TRBJ2-7; CDR3aa: CAISVGLAGNSYEQYF
v_gene: TRBV16; j_gene: TRBJ2-7; CDR3aa: CASSQSWGSGYEQYF
v_gene: TRBV28; j_gene: TRBJ2-1; CDR3aa: CASSFGQRDYNEQFF
v_gene: TRBV7-2; j_gene: TRBJ1-1; CDR3aa: CASSLDRATEAFF
v_gene: TRBV12-3/TRBV12-4; j_gene: TRBJ2-7; CDR3aa: CASRILAGAYEQYF